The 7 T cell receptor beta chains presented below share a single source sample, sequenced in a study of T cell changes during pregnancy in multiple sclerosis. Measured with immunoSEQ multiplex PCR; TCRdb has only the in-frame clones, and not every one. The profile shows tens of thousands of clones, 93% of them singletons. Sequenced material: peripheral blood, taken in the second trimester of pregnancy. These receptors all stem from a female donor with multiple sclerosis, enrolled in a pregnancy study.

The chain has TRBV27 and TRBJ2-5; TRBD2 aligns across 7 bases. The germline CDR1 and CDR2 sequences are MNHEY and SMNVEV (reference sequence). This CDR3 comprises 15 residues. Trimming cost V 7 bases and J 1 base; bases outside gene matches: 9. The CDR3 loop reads CASNLLGGGQETQYF. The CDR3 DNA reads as TGTGCCAGCAACCTTCTTGGCGGGGGCCAAGAGACCCAGTACTTC.

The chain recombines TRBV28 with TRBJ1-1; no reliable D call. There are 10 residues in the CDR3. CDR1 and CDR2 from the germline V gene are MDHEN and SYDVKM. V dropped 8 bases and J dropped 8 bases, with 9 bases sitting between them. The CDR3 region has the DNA TGTGCCAGCTACGGAGAAGAAGCTTTCTTT. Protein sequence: CASYGEEAFF.

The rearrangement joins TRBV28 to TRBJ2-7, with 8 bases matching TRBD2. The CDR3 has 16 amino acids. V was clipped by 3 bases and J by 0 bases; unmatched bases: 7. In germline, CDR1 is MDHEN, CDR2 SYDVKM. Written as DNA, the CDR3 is TGTGCCAGCAGTTTTGGCGGGGGGATTTACTCCTACGAGCAGTACTTC. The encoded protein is CASSFGGGIYSYEQYF. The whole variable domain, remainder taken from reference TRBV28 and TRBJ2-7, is DVKVTQSSRYLVKRTGEKVFLECVQDMDHENMFWYRQDPGLGLRLIYFSYDVKMKEKGDIPEGYSVSREKKERFSLILESASTNQTSMYLCASSFGGGIYSYEQYFGPGTRLTVT.

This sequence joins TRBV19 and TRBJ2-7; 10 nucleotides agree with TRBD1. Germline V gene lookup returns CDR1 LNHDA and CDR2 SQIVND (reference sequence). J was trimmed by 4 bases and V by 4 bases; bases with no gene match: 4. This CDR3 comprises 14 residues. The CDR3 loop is CASSSRDRGYEQYF. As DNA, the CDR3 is TGTGCCAGTAGTAGCCGGGACAGGGGTTACGAGCAGTACTTC.

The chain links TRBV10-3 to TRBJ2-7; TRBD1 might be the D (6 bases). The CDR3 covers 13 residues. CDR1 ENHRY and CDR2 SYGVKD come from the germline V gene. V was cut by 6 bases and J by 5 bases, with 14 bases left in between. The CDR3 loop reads CAIRPTGPHEQYF. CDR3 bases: TGTGCCATCAGACCGACAGGACCCCACGAGCAGTACTTC.

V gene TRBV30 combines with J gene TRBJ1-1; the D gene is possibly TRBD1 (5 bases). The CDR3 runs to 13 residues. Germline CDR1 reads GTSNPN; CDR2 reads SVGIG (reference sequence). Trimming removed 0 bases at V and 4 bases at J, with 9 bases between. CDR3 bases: TGTGCCTGGAGTGTACTGGGGGGCACTGAAGCTTTCTTT. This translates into CAWSVLGGTEAFF.

CDR3 amino acids: CASSKRQATNEKLFF. CDR3 sequence (DNA): TGCGCCAGCAGCAAAAGACAGGCAACTAATGAAAAACTGTTTTTT. The J gene is TRBJ1-4, the V gene TRBV5-1; TRBD1 is a possible D gene (6 bases). The CDR3 is made up of 15 amino acids. CDR1 SGHRS and CDR2 YFSETQ come from the germline V gene. Trimming took off 4 bases at V and 0 bases at J, with 10 bases between the two ends.